The clone carrying this TCR beta chain was detected only a few times. These data are taken from a study of blood T cell repertoires in COVID-19. Across the whole study: Spain, Italy and the United States supplied samples that represented acute and convalescent COVID-19. The analysed material was cDNA or gDNA that came from T cells, B-cell-depleted T cells, or PBMCs.

Source study methods: The authors estimated nucleated cell counts from reference gene primer amplification. Profiled with immunoSEQ multiplex PCR; TCRdb holds only in-frame clones, not every one. V and J calls and clone size are copied from that table; D and trimming were computed from the DNA. The sample includes a few hundred thousand clones, around 80% seen only once; the top ten take over 15%. The receptor's source is a woman older than 75 with active or convalescent COVID-19. Sample: peripheral blood.

This chain's CDR3 is CASSPARGSGEQETQYF. The CDR3 bases are TGTGCCAGCAGCCCGGCGAGGGGTAGCGGGGAACAAGAGACCCAGTACTTC. The chain carries TRBV5-4 and TRBJ2-5; TRBD2 matches 8 bases. Germline CDR1 is SGHNT and CDR2 is YYREEE (reference sequence). The J segment lost 2 bases and the V segment lost 4 bases, leaving 13 bases of the junction unmatched. This CDR3 comprises 17 residues. The whole variable domain, filled in from reference TRBV5-4 and TRBJ2-5, reads ETGVTQSPTHLIKTRGQQVTLRCSSQSGHNTVSWYQQALGQGPQFIFQYYREEENGRGNFPPRFSGLQFPNYSSELNVNALELDDSALYLCASSPARGSGEQETQYFGPGTRLLVL.